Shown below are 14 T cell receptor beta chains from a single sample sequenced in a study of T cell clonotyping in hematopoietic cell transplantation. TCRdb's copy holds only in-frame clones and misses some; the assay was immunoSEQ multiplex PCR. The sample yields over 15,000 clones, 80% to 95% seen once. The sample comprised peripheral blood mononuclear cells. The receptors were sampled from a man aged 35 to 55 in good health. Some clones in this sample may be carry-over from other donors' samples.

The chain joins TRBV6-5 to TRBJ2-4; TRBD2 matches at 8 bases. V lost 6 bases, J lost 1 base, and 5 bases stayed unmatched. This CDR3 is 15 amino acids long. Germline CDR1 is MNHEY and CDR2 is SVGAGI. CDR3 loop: CASSQRGGAKNIQYF. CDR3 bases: TGTGCCAGCAGCCAACGGGGGGGCGCCAAAAACATTCAGTACTTC.

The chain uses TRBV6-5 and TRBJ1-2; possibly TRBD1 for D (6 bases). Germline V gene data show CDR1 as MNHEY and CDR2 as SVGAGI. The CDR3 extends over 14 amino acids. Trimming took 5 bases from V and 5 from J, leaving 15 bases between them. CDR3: CASSPRSTGYGYTF. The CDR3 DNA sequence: TGTGCCAGCAGTCCTCGGTCGACAGGATATGGCTACACCTTC.

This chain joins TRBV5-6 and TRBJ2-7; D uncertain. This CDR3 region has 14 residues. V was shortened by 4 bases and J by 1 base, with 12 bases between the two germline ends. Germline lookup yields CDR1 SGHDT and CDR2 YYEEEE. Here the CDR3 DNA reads TGTGCCAGCAGCCCATGGGGTCTTTCCTACGAGCAGTACTTC. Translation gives CASSPWGLSYEQYF.

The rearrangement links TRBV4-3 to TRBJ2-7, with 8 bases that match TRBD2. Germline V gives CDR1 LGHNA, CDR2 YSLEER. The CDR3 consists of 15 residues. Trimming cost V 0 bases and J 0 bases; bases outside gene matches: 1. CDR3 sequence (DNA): TGCGCCAGCAGCCAAGAAGCGGGGGACTCCTACGAGCAGTACTTC. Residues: CASSQEAGDSYEQYF.

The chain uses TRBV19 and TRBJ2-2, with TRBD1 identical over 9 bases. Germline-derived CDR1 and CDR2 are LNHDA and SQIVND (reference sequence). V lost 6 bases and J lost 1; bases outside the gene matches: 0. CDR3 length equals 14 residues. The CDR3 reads CASRTGGNTGELFF. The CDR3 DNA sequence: TGTGCCAGTAGGACAGGGGGGAACACCGGGGAGCTGTTTTTT.

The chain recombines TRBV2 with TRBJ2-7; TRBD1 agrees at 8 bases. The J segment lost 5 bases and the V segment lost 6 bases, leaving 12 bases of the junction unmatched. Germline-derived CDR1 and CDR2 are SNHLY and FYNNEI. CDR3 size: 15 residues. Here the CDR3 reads CASRGLGQGVHEQYF. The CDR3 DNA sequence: TGTGCCAGCAGAGGACTCGGACAGGGAGTCCACGAGCAGTACTTC.

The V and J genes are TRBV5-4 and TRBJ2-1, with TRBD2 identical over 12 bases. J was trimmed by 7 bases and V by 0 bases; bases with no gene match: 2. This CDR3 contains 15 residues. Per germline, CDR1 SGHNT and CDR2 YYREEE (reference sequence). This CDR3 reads CASSLELAGGNEQFF. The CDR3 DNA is TGTGCCAGCAGCTTGGAACTAGCGGGGGGAAATGAGCAGTTCTTC.

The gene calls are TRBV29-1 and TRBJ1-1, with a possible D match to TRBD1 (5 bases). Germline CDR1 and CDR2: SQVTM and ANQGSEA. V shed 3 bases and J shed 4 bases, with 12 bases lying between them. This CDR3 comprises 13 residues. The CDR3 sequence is CSVDIQGTTEAFF. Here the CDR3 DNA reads TGCAGCGTTGACATCCAGGGAACCACTGAAGCTTTCTTT. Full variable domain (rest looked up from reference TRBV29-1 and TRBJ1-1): SAVISQKPSRDICQRGTSLTIQCQVDSQVTMMFWYRQQPGQSLTLIATANQGSEATYESGFVIDKFPISRPNLTFSTLTVSNMSPEDSSIYLCSVDIQGTTEAFFGQGTRLTVV.

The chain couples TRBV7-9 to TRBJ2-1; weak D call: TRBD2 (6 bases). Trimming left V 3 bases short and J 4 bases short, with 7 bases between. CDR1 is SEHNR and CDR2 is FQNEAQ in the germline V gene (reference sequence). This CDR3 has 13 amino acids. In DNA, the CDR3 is TGTGCCAGCAGCTTTCGGGGGTACAATGAGCAGTTCTTC. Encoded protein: CASSFRGYNEQFF.

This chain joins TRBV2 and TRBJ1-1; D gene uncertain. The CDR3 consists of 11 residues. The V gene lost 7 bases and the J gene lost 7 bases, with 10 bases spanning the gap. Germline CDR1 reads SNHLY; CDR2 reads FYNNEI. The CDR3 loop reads CASKSFGEAFF. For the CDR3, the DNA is TGTGCCAGCAAGTCCTTCGGTGAAGCTTTCTTT. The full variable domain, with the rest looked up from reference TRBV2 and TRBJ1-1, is EPEVTQTPSHQVTQMGQEVILRCVPISNHLYFYWYRQILGQKVEFLVSFYNNEISEKSEIFDDQFSVERPDGSNFTLKIRSTKLEDSAMYFCASKSFGEAFFGQGTRLTVV.

The DNA of the CDR3 is TGTGCCAGCAGCTTAGCTGGGATCTACGAGCAGTACTTC. This translates into CASSLAGIYEQYF. The chain joins TRBV7-8 to TRBJ2-7; D gene ambiguous. Germline loops: CDR1 SGHVS, CDR2 FQNEAQ. The V end lost 0 bases, the J end lost 3 bases, and 6 bases lay between the germline ends. The CDR3 covers 13 residues.

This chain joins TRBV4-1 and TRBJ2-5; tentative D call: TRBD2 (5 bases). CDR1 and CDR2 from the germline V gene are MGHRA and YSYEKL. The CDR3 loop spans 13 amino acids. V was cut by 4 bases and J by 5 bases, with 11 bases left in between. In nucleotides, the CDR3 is TGCGCCAGCAGCCCCGGACTCAGCGAGACCCAGTACTTC. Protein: CASSPGLSETQYF.

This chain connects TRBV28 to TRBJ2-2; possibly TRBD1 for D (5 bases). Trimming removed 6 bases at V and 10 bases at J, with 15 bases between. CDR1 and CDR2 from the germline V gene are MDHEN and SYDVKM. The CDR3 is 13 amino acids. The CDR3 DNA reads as TGTGCCAGCAGGTACCTAGGGGCCCAGGAGCTGTTTTTT. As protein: CASRYLGAQELFF. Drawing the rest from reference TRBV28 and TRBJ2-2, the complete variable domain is DVKVTQSSRYLVKRTGEKVFLECVQDMDHENMFWYRQDPGLGLRLIYFSYDVKMKEKGDIPEGYSVSREKKERFSLILESASTNQTSMYLCASRYLGAQELFFGEGSRLTVL.

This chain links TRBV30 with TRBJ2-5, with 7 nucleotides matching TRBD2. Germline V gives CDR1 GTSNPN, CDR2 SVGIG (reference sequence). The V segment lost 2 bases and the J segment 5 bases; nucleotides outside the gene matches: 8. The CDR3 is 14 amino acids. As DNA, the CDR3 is TGTGCCTGGAGTCTCCGGGCGGGGGAGGAGACCCAGTACTTC. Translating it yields CAWSLRAGEETQYF. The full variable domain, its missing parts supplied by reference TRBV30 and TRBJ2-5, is SQTIHQWPATLVQPVGSPLSLECTVEGTSNPNLYWYRQAAGRGLQLLFYSVGIGQISSEVPQNLSASRPQDRQFILSSKKLLLSDSGFYLCAWSLRAGEETQYFGPGTRLLVL.